This T cell receptor (beta chain) was captured by sequencing in a study of T cells in Graves' hyperthyroidism and ophthalmopathy. The study, taken as a whole, reports: The model foresaw ophthalmopathy a median roughly 6.3 months prior to onset.

It was RNA transcripts that yielded the amplified TCR beta CDR3 regions. HTBI primers were the set used in a first-round RT-PCR of the TCR CDR3. A single record per CDR3 protein comes from TCRdb applying MiXCR to the multiplex PCR reads. In the table there are 700,000 or so distinct CDR3 sequences, 16% of which are singletons. Patients aged 18 to 65 with hyperthyroidism were newly diagnosed, with duration under 2 months. Patients with uncontrolled infections, other autoimmune diseases, pregnancy or lactation were excluded. The CDR3 consists of 12 residues. Germline V gene sequence: CDR1 DFQATT, CDR2 SNEGSKA (reference sequence). Trimming cost V 6 bases and J 6 bases; bases outside gene matches: 6. This clonotype has at least ten counts. Its antigen is still unknown.

The sample consisted of blood. The rearrangement uses TRBV20-1 and TRBJ2-7; 9 bases map to TRBD1. This TCR was sampled from a man aged 18 to 30 with Graves' hyperthyroidism. The CDR3 loop is CSADRGSPEQYF. Written as DNA, the CDR3 is TGCAGTGCAGACAGGGGGAGCCCCGAGCAGTACTTC.